This T cell receptor beta chain was documented in a study of blood T cell repertoires in COVID-19. Study-wide background: Sites in the United States, Italy and Spain provided acute and convalescent COVID-19 samples. PBMCs, B-cell-depleted T cells, or T cells were the source of the cDNA or gDNA that made up the material.

This clone was seen once. Germline CDR1 reads MNHEY; CDR2 reads SVGAGI. V shed 6 bases and J shed 4 bases, with 16 bases lying between them. The CDR3 has 14 residues. Measured with immunoSEQ multiplex PCR; TCRdb has only the in-frame clones, and not every one. The table lists 95,000 to 150,000 clones, approximately 85% of them singletons. The sample taken for sequencing was peripheral blood. The receptor's source is a human donor in a cohort sampled during active COVID-19. The gene calls are TRBV6-5 and TRBJ2-7, with D maybe TRBD1 (6 bases). The CDR3 loop is CASRPTDRPYEQYF. Here the CDR3 DNA reads TGTGCCAGCAGGCCAACCGACAGGCCTTACGAGCAGTACTTC.